This TCR beta chain was sequenced during a study of T cells after posttransplantation cyclophosphamide. Generated by immunoSEQ multiplex PCR, the TCRdb table keeps only in-frame clones and is missing some. Of about 18,000 clones listed, approximately 87% were seen once; the top ten hold 7.5% to 9.5%. The CDR3 has 14 amino acids. The junction had 5 bases not matched to a gene; V was cut back by 10 bases and J by 1 base. The germline V gene has CDR1 MGHDK and CDR2 SYGVNS. This clonotype originated in a man aged 30-40 years in good health and a related stem cell transplant donor. The gene calls are TRBV25-1 and TRBJ1-5; 9 bases agree with TRBD1. The sequenced sample was memory CD4+ T cells sorted from blood. This chain's CDR3 is CATKGTGSNQPQHF. The CDR3 nucleotides are TGTGCCACCAAGGGGACAGGGAGCAATCAGCCCCAGCATTTT.